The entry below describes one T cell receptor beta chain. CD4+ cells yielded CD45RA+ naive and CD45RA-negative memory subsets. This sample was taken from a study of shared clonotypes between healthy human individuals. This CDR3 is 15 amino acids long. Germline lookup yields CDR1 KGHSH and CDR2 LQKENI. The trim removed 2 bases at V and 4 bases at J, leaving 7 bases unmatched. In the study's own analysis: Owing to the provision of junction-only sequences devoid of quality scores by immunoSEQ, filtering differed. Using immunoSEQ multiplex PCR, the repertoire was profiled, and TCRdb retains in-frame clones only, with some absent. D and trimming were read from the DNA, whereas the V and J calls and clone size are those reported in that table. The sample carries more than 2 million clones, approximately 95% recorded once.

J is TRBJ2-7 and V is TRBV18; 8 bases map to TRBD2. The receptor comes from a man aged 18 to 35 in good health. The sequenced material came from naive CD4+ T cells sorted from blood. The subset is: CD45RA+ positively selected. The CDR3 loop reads CASSPGQRERYEQYF. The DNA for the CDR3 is TGTGCCAGCTCACCAGGCCAGCGGGAGCGGTACGAGCAGTACTTC.